This TCR beta chain was observed in a study of blood T cell repertoires in COVID-19. Some clones are missing from TCRdb's copy, which holds only in-frame ones; the method was immunoSEQ multiplex PCR. The repertoire holds about 210,000 clones, with 70% to 90% as singletons. The germline V and J ends were trimmed by 4 bases and 4 bases, with 11 bases remaining between them. CDR1 is SGHDT, CDR2 YYEEEE, per germline. CDR3 size: 13 residues. The receptor was derived from a man in his forties with acute or convalescent COVID-19. The chain is built from TRBV5-6 and TRBJ1-2, with D unresolved. Sample: peripheral blood. Written as DNA, the CDR3 is TGTGCCAGCAGCCCTACTACCCGCTATGGCTACACCTTC. This gives the protein CASSPTTRYGYTF.